This passage covers 26 T cell receptor beta chains from one sample sequenced in a study of T-cell reconstitution after alpha-beta-depleted transplantation in children. TCRbeta library preparation incorporated unique molecular identifiers. TCRdb reanalysed the PCR reads using MiXCR and keeps one entry per CDR3 protein. This sample carries 550,000 to 600,000 distinct CDR3 sequences, around 23% of them seen once, and the ten largest clones take 12% to 15%. The source was PBMCs, mostly from graft donor cells, collected 360 days after TCRalphabeta/CD19-depleted stem cell transplant. All receptors derive from a boy under two years old who had a stem cell transplant for acute myeloid leukemia, so the T cells may come from the graft donor.

This clonotype was counted ten times or more. V is TRBV6-2 or TRBV6-3 and J is TRBJ2-7; possibly TRBD1 or TRBD2 for D (5 bases each). Trimming left V 7 bases short and J 4 bases short, with 17 bases between. CDR1 and CDR2 (germline): MNHEY, SVGEGT. The CDR3 loop spans 14 amino acids. The CDR3 spells CASNRDPLGYEQYV. As DNA, the CDR3 is TGTGCCAGCAACCGGGACCCGCTGGGGTACGAGCAGTACGTC.

In its sample, this clonotype was seen many times. The junction differs from germline at one of its ends, possibly a read error. The V and J genes are TRBV20-1 and TRBJ2-3; D ambiguous. This CDR3 is 15 amino acids long. The germline gives CDR1 DFQATT, CDR2 SNEGSKA (reference sequence). DNA for the CDR3: TGCAGTGCTCGAGACGGCGACATCGAGGAAGATACGCAGTATTTT. Protein sequence: CSARDGDIEEDTQYF.

V gene TRBV12-3 or TRBV12-4 combines with J gene TRBJ2-5; 9 bases are a match to TRBD1. This CDR3 region has 14 residues. The J segment lost 3 bases and the V segment lost 3 bases, leaving 2 bases of the junction unmatched. CDR3 protein: CASSFRDREETQYF. The CDR3 nucleotides read TGTGCCAGCAGTTTTCGGGACAGGGAAGAGACCCAGTACTTC.

This clonotype was counted only a few times. V and J are TRBV12-3 or TRBV12-4 and TRBJ2-1; TRBD2 matches at 7 bases. The CDR3 runs to 13 residues. The ends lost 7 bases at V and 8 bases at J; junction bases unmatched: 8. The CDR3 nucleotides read TGTGCCAGCACCGATACTAGCGTAGATGAGCAGTTCTTC. It specifies CASTDTSVDEQFF.

This rearrangement joins TRBV7-2 to TRBJ2-1; 7 nucleotides align to TRBD2. This CDR3 region has 12 residues. CDR1 and CDR2 (germline): SGHTA, FQGNSA. The CDR3 DNA reads TGTTCTAGCGGCGATACCTACAATGAGCAGTTCTTC. Its protein is CSSGDTYNEQFF.

The chain uses TRBV29-1 and TRBJ1-1; 7 bases match TRBD1. There are 13 residues in the CDR3. Germline CDR1 SQVTM, CDR2 ANQGSEA. After removal of 7 bases from V and 6 bases from J, the junction contained 11 bases not matched to a gene. Here the CDR3 reads CSALDRASAEAFF. CDR3 bases: TGCAGCGCTTTAGACAGGGCGAGCGCTGAAGCTTTCTTT. The full variable domain, completed using reference TRBV29-1 and TRBJ1-1, is SAVISQKPSRDICQRGTSLTIQCQVDSQVTMMFWYRQQPGQSLTLIATANQGSEATYESGFVIDKFPISRPNLTFSTLTVSNMSPEDSSIYLCSALDRASAEAFFGQGTRLTVV.

The rearrangement uses TRBV20-1 and TRBJ2-4; D uncertain. Trimming removed 1 base from V and 5 bases from J, with 12 bases in between. Germline V gives CDR1 DFQATT, CDR2 SNEGSKA (reference sequence). The CDR3 spans 14 residues. CDR3 sequence (DNA): TGCAGTGCTAGAGTTGGGTCCCCACAAAACATTCAGTACTTC. Protein: CSARVGSPQNIQYF.

The chain links TRBV7-2 to TRBJ2-3, with 8 bases identical to TRBD2. V dropped 10 bases and J dropped 2; count of bases not matched to a gene: 8. CDR3 length equals 14 residues. Germline V gene lookup returns CDR1 SGHTA and CDR2 FQGNSA. CDR3 in amino acids: CATKTGGHTDTQYF. In DNA, the CDR3 is TGTGCCACGAAAACGGGGGGGCACACAGATACGCAGTATTTT.

This clonotype was seen many times. CDR3 in DNA: TGCAGCACGTCTGTGCGGGGTATCTACAATGAGCAGTTCTTC. The encoded protein is CSTSVRGIYNEQFF. V and J are TRBV29-1 and TRBJ2-1; D might be TRBD2 (6 bases). Per germline, CDR1 SQVTM and CDR2 ANQGSEA. The V gene lost 8 bases and the J gene lost 3 bases, with 17 bases spanning the gap. The CDR3 runs to 14 residues.

Remarks on this clonotype: A read error may produce the germline difference seen at one junction end. This sequence joins TRBV4-2 and TRBJ2-3; 7 bases match TRBD1. This CDR3 is 16 amino acids long. Germline V gives CDR1 LGHNA, CDR2 YNFKEQ. The CDR3 region is CASTQRVQGSTDTQYF. In DNA, the CDR3 is TGTGCCAGCACCCAACGGGTACAGGGGAGTACAGATACGCAGTATTTT.

The chain carries TRBV4-3 and TRBJ1-6, with 9 bases fitting TRBD1. Germline V gene sequence: CDR1 LGHNA, CDR2 YSLEER. Germline trimming cut 1 base from V and 9 bases from J; bases unmatched to any gene: 7. The CDR3 extends over 16 amino acids. CDR3 amino acids: CASSQVPGQGLSPLHF. In nucleotides, the CDR3 is TGCGCCAGCAGCCAAGTACCGGGACAGGGCCTTTCACCCCTCCACTTT.

This clonotype was detected many times. The chain recombines TRBV4-3 with TRBJ2-7; a weak D match, TRBD1 (5 bases). CDR3 length: 16 amino acids. Germline CDR1 LGHNA, CDR2 YSLEER. Trimming stripped 0 bases from V and 3 bases from J, with 15 bases between. The CDR3 sequence is CASSQDTGRAYYEQYF. The CDR3 coding sequence is TGCGCCAGCAGCCAAGACACCGGCAGGGCCTACTACGAGCAGTACTTC.

The chain couples TRBV10-2 to TRBJ2-7, with TRBD1 matching 7 bases. The CDR3 consists of 13 residues. The V gene's germline CDR1 is WSHSY and CDR2 SAAADI. Losses at the gene ends were 6 bases for V and 7 bases for J; bases not matched to a gene: 9. CDR3 residues: CASRDSGGWEQYV. CDR3 in DNA: TGCGCCAGCAGGGACTCAGGGGGTTGGGAGCAGTACGTC.

The chain carries TRBV24-1 and TRBJ2-1; D not resolved. There are 15 residues in the CDR3. Trimming left V 0 bases short and J 6 bases short, with 11 bases between. The germline V gene has CDR1 KGHDR and CDR2 SFDVKD. The CDR3 reads CATSDLKDGINEQFF. DNA of the CDR3: TGTGCCACCAGTGATTTGAAGGACGGAATCAATGAGCAGTTCTTC.

This clonotype has a count of ten or more. This chain uses TRBV7-9 with TRBJ1-6, with TRBD1 identical over 7 bases. CDR1 SEHNR and CDR2 FQNEAQ come from the germline V gene (reference sequence). The CDR3 consists of 13 residues. V was pared by 3 bases and J by 10 bases, with 3 bases of the junction left unmatched. The CDR3 nucleotides are TGTGCCAGCAGCTTTCAGGGGGGGTCACCCCTCCACTTT. Its translation: CASSFQGGSPLHF.

The rearrangement uses TRBV25-1 and TRBJ2-5; 10 bases are shared with TRBD2. Trimming removed 1 base from V and 1 base from J; junction bases left unmatched: 6. Germline CDR1 is MGHDK and CDR2 is SYGVNS. There are 17 residues in the CDR3. CDR3 residues: CASSESASGGPQETQYF. The CDR3 DNA sequence: TGTGCCAGCAGTGAATCGGCTAGCGGGGGCCCCCAAGAGACCCAGTACTTC.

This chain joins TRBV6-1 and TRBJ1-2; 9 positions agree with TRBD1. Germline values: CDR1 MNHNS, CDR2 SASEGT. The V gene end was trimmed by 6 bases and the J gene end by 4 bases; junction bases not matched to a gene: 9. The CDR3 runs to 15 residues. Here the CDR3 reads CASRPIQGAVYGYTF. Here the CDR3 DNA reads TGTGCCAGCAGGCCTATACAGGGGGCCGTCTATGGCTACACCTTC.

This clonotype was counted many times. This chain uses TRBV5-8 with TRBJ2-2; 11 nucleotides line up with TRBD1. CDR1 and CDR2 (germline): SGHTS, YDEGEE. V lost 4 bases, J lost 10 bases, and 6 bases stayed unmatched. This CDR3 is built from 14 residues. CDR3 sequence: CASSLGQGGEELFF. The CDR3 bases are TGTGCCAGCAGCCTGGGACAGGGGGGAGAGGAGCTGTTTTTT.

V and J are TRBV6-4 and TRBJ2-7, with D uncertain. Germline V CDR1 and CDR2: MRHNA, SNTAGT. V lost 2 bases, J lost 2 bases, and 7 bases lay in between. CDR3 length: 13 residues. For the CDR3, the DNA is TGTGCCAGCAGTGACGGCAGCACCTACGAGCAGTACGTC. Translated, it gives CASSDGSTYEQYV.

Written as DNA, the CDR3 is TGCAGTGCTAGAACATCTCCCTCTGGGGCCAACGTCCTGACTTTC. It encodes CSARTSPSGANVLTF. V and J are TRBV20-1 and TRBJ2-6; D is ambiguous. This CDR3 contains 15 residues. V was cut by 2 bases and J by 0 bases, with 8 bases left in between. The V gene's germline CDR1 is DFQATT and CDR2 SNEGSKA (reference sequence).

This clonotype has a handful of counts. This chain uses TRBV19 with TRBJ1-1; D gene ambiguous. CDR1 and CDR2 (germline): LNHDA, SQIVND (reference sequence). This CDR3 comprises 13 residues. Trimming removed 7 bases from V and 1 base from J, with 10 bases in between. CDR3 in amino acids: CASIRPENTEAFF. CDR3 DNA sequence: TGTGCCAGTATAAGGCCGGAGAACACTGAAGCTTTCTTT.

The rearrangement joins TRBV28 to TRBJ2-7; D could derive from TRBD1 or TRBD2 (5 bases each). The ends were cut back, 5 bases at V and 0 bases at J, with 14 bases in the middle. The CDR3 consists of 15 residues. Germline-derived CDR1 and CDR2 are MDHEN and SYDVKM. The CDR3 spells CASSRPSGSSYEQYV. CDR3 sequence (DNA): TGTGCCAGCAGTAGACCCTCAGGGAGCTCCTACGAGCAGTACGTC.

J is TRBJ2-1 and V is TRBV10-3, with 7 bases identical to TRBD2. CDR3 length: 16 residues. Germline V gene data show CDR1 as ENHRY and CDR2 as SYGVKD. V shed 4 bases and J 5 bases; nucleotides not matched to a gene: 11. Written as DNA, the CDR3 is TGTGCCATCAGTGGGGGAGGGCAGGCAGGGAACAATGAGCAGTTCTTC. Protein product: CAISGGGQAGNNEQFF.

This clonotype has ten or more counts. This chain links TRBV5-6 with TRBJ2-7; maybe TRBD1 (5 bases). Germline CDR1 reads SGHDT; CDR2 reads YYEEEE. The CDR3 runs to 14 residues. V lost 1 base and J 3 bases, leaving 11 bases between the germline ends. CDR3 coding DNA: TGTGCCAGCAGCTTGTTTCAGGGTGGCTACGAGCAGTACTTC. This gives the protein CASSLFQGGYEQYF.

In its sample, this clonotype was seen a few times. The V and J genes are TRBV6-5 and TRBJ2-3, with D possibly matching TRBD1 (6 bases). Germline assignment: CDR1 MNHEY and CDR2 SVGAGI. V was trimmed by 4 bases and J by 1 base, leaving 18 bases between them. The CDR3 is 17 amino acids. CDR3 protein: CASSFYSGVGGTDTQYF. The CDR3, as DNA: TGTGCCAGCAGTTTCTACTCAGGGGTCGGGGGCACAGATACGCAGTATTTT.

The rearrangement joins TRBV6-5 to TRBJ1-5, with D unresolved. The V and J ends lost 2 bases and 2 bases respectively, with 7 bases between them. Germline V gene sequence: CDR1 MNHEY, CDR2 SVGAGI. The CDR3 is made up of 14 amino acids. The DNA for the CDR3 is TGTGCCAGCAGTTACGTGCAGGGCAATCAGCCCCAGCATTTT. Its translation is CASSYVQGNQPQHF.